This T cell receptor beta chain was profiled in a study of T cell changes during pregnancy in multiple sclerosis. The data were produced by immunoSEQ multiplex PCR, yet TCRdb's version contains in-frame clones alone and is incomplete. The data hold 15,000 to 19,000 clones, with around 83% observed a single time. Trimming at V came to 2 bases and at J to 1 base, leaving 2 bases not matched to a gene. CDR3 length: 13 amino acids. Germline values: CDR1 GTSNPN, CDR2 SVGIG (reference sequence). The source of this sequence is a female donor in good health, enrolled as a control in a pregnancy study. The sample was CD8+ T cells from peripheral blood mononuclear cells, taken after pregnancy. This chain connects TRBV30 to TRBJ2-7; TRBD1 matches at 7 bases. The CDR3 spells CAWSTGDSYEQYF. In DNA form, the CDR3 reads TGTGCCTGGAGTACAGGGGATTCCTACGAGCAGTACTTC.